What follows describes a single T cell receptor beta chain. This specimen belongs to a study of T-cell reconstitution after alpha-beta-depleted transplantation in children. This sample's TCRbeta library carried unique molecular identifier barcodes. In TCRdb, the PCR reads were re-called with MiXCR into one record per CDR3 protein. This sample has 500,000 or so distinct CDR3 sequences; about 31% occur once, and the top ten carry 2% to 3%. This sequence was found in a human donor who donated a stem cell graft to a child with aplastic anemia. Here the sequenced sample was PBMCs from the stem cell graft donor, taken from the stem cell graft.

The CDR3 region is CAISGVDGGTQYF. In nucleotides, the CDR3 is TGTGCCATCAGTGGGGTAGACGGGGGGACCCAGTACTTC. The chain joins TRBV10-3 to TRBJ2-5, with D possibly being TRBD2 (6 bases). Deletions cut 4 bases from V and 7 bases from J, with 13 bases between. The CDR3 contains 13 residues. CDR1 and CDR2 from the germline V gene are ENHRY and SYGVKD.